A single sample gave rise to the 29 T cell receptor beta chains below, sequenced in a study of cytomegalovirus exposure and HLA in healthy donors. Primers included in the PCR were 60 Vbeta and 13 Jbeta primers. The assay was immunoSEQ multiplex PCR, and TCRdb's table has in-frame clones only and misses some. The sample shows over 100,000 clones, about 73% of them seen only once. The sample consisted of PBMCs. The receptors derive from a woman between 25 and 40 years old in good health and CMV-seropositive.

This clone was seen just once. This chain uses TRBV9 with TRBJ2-7; the D gene is possibly TRBD1 (5 bases). Trimming left V 0 bases short and J 4 bases short, with 8 bases between. This CDR3 has 13 residues. Germline values: CDR1 SGDLS, CDR2 YYNGEE. The CDR3 is CASSVGGDYEQYF. CDR3 in DNA: TGTGCCAGCAGCGTAGGGGGCGATTACGAGCAGTACTTC. Drawing the rest from reference TRBV9 and TRBJ2-7, the complete variable domain is DSGVTQTPKHLITATGQRVTLRCSPRSGDLSVYWYQQSLDQGLQFLIQYYNGEERAKGNILERFSAQQFPDLHSELNLSSLELGDSALYFCASSVGGDYEQYFGPGTRLTVT.

The chain is built from TRBV6-1 and TRBJ2-1, with D hard to call. CDR3 length: 14 residues. V lost 6 bases, J lost 0 bases, and 9 bases lay in between. Germline assignment: CDR1 MNHNS and CDR2 SASEGT. In DNA, the CDR3 is TGTGCCAGCAGGTTCCCGAGCTCCTACAATGAGCAGTTCTTC. As protein: CASRFPSSYNEQFF.

This sequence joins TRBV5-4 and TRBJ2-7; D perhaps matches TRBD1 (5 bases). CDR1 is SGHNT, CDR2 YYREEE, per germline (reference sequence). V gave up 3 bases and J gave up 4 bases, with 11 bases separating them. This CDR3 is 13 amino acids long. The CDR3 sequence: CASSSRTRYEQYF. CDR3 DNA sequence: TGTGCCAGCAGCTCCCGGACACGTTACGAGCAGTACTTC.

The CDR3 nucleotides read TGTGCCAGCAGCGCGACTAGCGGGGGGTACGAGCAGTACTTC. Translated: CASSATSGGYEQYF. The V call is TRBV9, the J call TRBJ2-7; 13 bases agree with TRBD2. The germline V gene has CDR1 SGDLS and CDR2 YYNGEE. The CDR3 length is 14 residues. V trimming: 3 bases; J trimming: 4 bases; junction bases outside the gene matches: 1.

The genes are TRBV9 and TRBJ1-2, with D unclear. CDR3 length equals 11 residues. V dropped 4 bases and J dropped 9 bases, with 10 bases sitting between them. From germline, CDR1 is SGDLS and CDR2 YYNGEE. CDR3: CASSSEGRYTF. In DNA, the CDR3 is TGTGCCAGCAGCTCAGAGGGTCGCTACACCTTC.

About this clone itself: The same CDR3 arises from other DNA sequences in this sample as well. The chain carries TRBV5-1 and TRBJ2-5; a weak D match, TRBD1 (6 bases). This CDR3 has 14 residues. CDR1 and CDR2 (germline): SGHRS, YFSETQ. V lost 0 bases and J 5 bases, leaving 11 bases between the germline ends. This CDR3 reads CASSLATRGETQYF. DNA for the CDR3: TGCGCCAGCAGCTTGGCCACTAGGGGGGAGACCCAGTACTTC.

Regarding this clone: The germline gene is not matched at one end of the junction; a read error may be the cause. The CDR3 DNA sequence: TGTTCCAGCATCCCGGACAGGGAGGAGGGTGAGCAGTTCTTC. This sequence encodes CSSIPDREEGEQFF. The chain is built from TRBV7-9 and TRBJ2-1; TRBD1 agrees at 8 bases. Per germline, CDR1 SEHNR and CDR2 FQNEAQ (reference sequence). This CDR3 has 14 residues.

The chain combines TRBV30 with TRBJ2-1, with 7 bases identical to TRBD1. The germline V gene encodes CDR1 GTSNPN and CDR2 SVGIG (reference sequence). Trimming removed 5 bases from V and 14 bases from J; junction bases left unmatched: 18. This CDR3 is built from 14 residues. The CDR3 sequence is CAWAMRPGPGGKFF. The CDR3 nucleotides read TGTGCCTGGGCCATGCGTCCCGGGCCAGGGGGTAAGTTCTTC.

The V and J genes are TRBV27 and TRBJ2-7; a weak D match, TRBD1 (7 bases). With 3 bases removed from V and 3 bases from J, the gap between germline ends came to 12 bases. Germline values: CDR1 MNHEY, CDR2 SMNVEV (reference sequence). The CDR3 is 14 amino acids. CDR3 loop: CASSFVQGGYEQYF. CDR3 coding DNA: TGTGCCAGCAGTTTCGTTCAGGGGGGCTACGAGCAGTACTTC.

In its sample, this clone was seen a few times. The gene calls are TRBV11-2 and TRBJ2-5; TRBD2 might be the D (6 bases). V was pared by 0 bases and J by 5 bases, with 10 bases between. CDR3 length: 14 amino acids. Per germline, CDR1 SGHAT and CDR2 FQNNGV. The CDR3 reads CASSLEHGGETQYF. The CDR3 nucleotides read TGTGCCAGCAGCTTAGAACATGGGGGGGAGACCCAGTACTTC.

The chain employs TRBV30 and TRBJ1-1; 8 bases agree with TRBD1. V lost 4 bases, J lost 1 base, and 11 bases stayed unmatched. The germline CDR1 and CDR2 sequences are GTSNPN and SVGIG (reference sequence). The CDR3 is made up of 16 amino acids. In DNA, the CDR3 is TGTGCCTGGAATTTCGCGGCAGGGGGCAGGAACACTGAAGCTTTCTTT. It is translated as CAWNFAAGGRNTEAFF. The complete variable domain, with remaining parts taken from reference TRBV30 and TRBJ1-1, reads SQTIHQWPATLVQPVGSPLSLECTVEGTSNPNLYWYRQAAGRGLQLLFYSVGIGQISSEVPQNLSASRPQDRQFILSSKKLLLSDSGFYLCAWNFAAGGRNTEAFFGQGTRLTVV.

This clone was observed a handful of times. This sequence joins TRBV27 and TRBJ1-1; possibly TRBD1 for D (5 bases). The V end was cut by 0 bases, the J end by 1 base, with 27 bases between. The CDR3 covers 21 residues. Germline CDR1 and CDR2: MNHEY and SMNVEV (reference sequence). The CDR3 bases are TGTGCCAGCAGTTTATCACGGGGGGGGATAGCGCTGATCACGGGGAACACTGAAGCTTTCTTT. Its protein product is CASSLSRGGIALITGNTEAFF.

The chain joins TRBV29-1 to TRBJ1-1; 7 nucleotides agree with TRBD1. The CDR3 has 15 amino acids. V dropped 4 bases and J dropped 2; count of bases not matched to a gene: 10. Germline CDR1 reads SQVTM; CDR2 reads ANQGSEA. In DNA form, the CDR3 reads TGCAGCGTTGGGGGCTTTGGGACAGCAAACACTGAAGCTTTCTTT. Protein sequence: CSVGGFGTANTEAFF.

As regards this clone: The same CDR3 arises from other DNA sequences in this sample as well. V usage is TRBV7-2 and J usage is TRBJ2-3; 16 bases line up with TRBD2. The CDR3 sequence is 17 residues long. The germline gives CDR1 SGHTA, CDR2 FQGNSA. The V gene end was trimmed by 5 bases and the J gene end by 1 base; junction bases not matched to a gene: 3. CDR3 sequence (DNA): TGTGCCAGCAGCACGGGGACTAGCGGGGGGGGCACAGATACGCAGTATTTT. This encodes CASSTGTSGGGTDTQYF.

V gene TRBV5-4 combines with J gene TRBJ1-3; tentatively, D is TRBD1 (6 bases). Looked up from germline, CDR1 is SGHNT and CDR2 is YYREEE (reference sequence). Trimming took 4 bases from V and 7 from J, leaving 15 bases between them. The CDR3 has 14 residues. This CDR3 reads CASSTRGSANTIYF. In DNA, the CDR3 is TGTGCCAGCAGCACCAGGGGTAGTGCTAACACCATATATTTT.

This clone was detected only a few times. The chain links TRBV5-1 to TRBJ2-3; perhaps TRBD2 as D (5 bases). V was shortened by 4 bases and J by 7 bases, with 19 bases between the two germline ends. The germline gives CDR1 SGHRS, CDR2 YFSETQ. This CDR3 has 15 residues. The CDR3 loop reads CASSAGNPFLHTQYF. DNA for the CDR3: TGCGCCAGCAGCGCCGGGAACCCTTTTTTACATACGCAGTATTTT.

This clone was found a few times. V usage is TRBV7-8 and J usage is TRBJ1-2; a weak D match, TRBD1 (6 bases). V lost 5 bases, J lost 8 bases, and 18 bases lay in between. Germline CDR1 is SGHVS and CDR2 is FQNEAQ. The CDR3 runs to 14 residues. DNA of the CDR3: TGTGCCAGCAGCCGCTGGGGGGGGCGGGACGGCTACACCTTC. As protein: CASSRWGGRDGYTF.

In this sample, this clone turned up a few times. V is TRBV29-1 and J is TRBJ2-5; D is ambiguous. The CDR3 has 11 amino acids. Trimming took 4 bases from V and 4 from J, leaving 7 bases between them. CDR1 is SQVTM and CDR2 is ANQGSEA in the germline V gene. CDR3 residues: CSVGRIETQYF. The DNA of the CDR3 is TGCAGCGTTGGTAGAATAGAGACCCAGTACTTC.

The chain employs TRBV6-7 and TRBJ2-5; no clear D. TRBV6-7 is placed among ORFs of uncertain function. This CDR3 region has 14 residues. The V and J ends lost 3 bases and 4 bases respectively, with 12 bases between them. CDR3 sequence reads: CASSYSTSLETQYF. The CDR3 region has the DNA TGTGCCAGCAGTTATTCGACATCTTTAGAGACCCAGTACTTC.

In DNA form, the CDR3 reads TGTGCCAGCAGTGAAGGGCCTATACGGGAGCAGTACTTC. Translated, it gives CASSEGPIREQYF. The chain recombines TRBV2 with TRBJ2-5, with a tentative D call TRBD2 (6 bases). Germline V lookup: CDR1 SNHLY, CDR2 FYNNEI. Trimming cost V 1 base and J 11 bases, with 14 bases left between them. The CDR3 has 13 amino acids.

The chain uses TRBV11-1 and TRBJ2-5, with 10 bases matching TRBD2. The V gene's germline CDR1 is SGHAT and CDR2 FQDESV (reference sequence). The CDR3 has 17 residues. J gave up 2 bases and V 1 base, and 7 bases lay outside the gene matches. Here the CDR3 reads CASSLGAGGPEQETQYF. DNA for the CDR3: TGTGCCAGCAGCTTAGGAGCGGGGGGGCCAGAACAAGAGACCCAGTACTTC.

This chain joins TRBV7-9 and TRBJ1-5, with TRBD1 as a possible D gene (6 bases). CDR1 SEHNR and CDR2 FQNEAQ come from the germline V gene (reference sequence). The length of the CDR3 is 15 residues. The V gene lost 1 base and the J gene lost 4 bases, with 11 bases spanning the gap. The CDR3 DNA reads TGTGCCAGCAGCTTAGGACAGGTCGGGAATCAGCCCCAGCATTTT. It yields the protein CASSLGQVGNQPQHF.

V gene TRBV11-2 combines with J gene TRBJ2-2, with TRBD1 identical over 8 bases. V shed 3 bases and J 4 bases; nucleotides not matched to a gene: 7. The V gene's germline CDR1 is SGHAT and CDR2 FQNNGV. The CDR3 is made up of 16 amino acids. The CDR3: CASSLATGGGTGELFF. The CDR3 nucleotides read TGTGCCAGCAGCTTGGCCACAGGGGGTGGCACCGGGGAGCTGTTTTTT.

The CDR3 region has the DNA TGTGCCAGCAGCTTAAGAAAACTCACAGATACGCAGTATTTT. Its translation is CASSLRKLTDTQYF. The chain combines TRBV5-6 with TRBJ2-3; D remains unclear. This CDR3 contains 14 residues. CDR1 SGHDT and CDR2 YYEEEE come from the germline V gene. Trimming left V 2 bases short and J 2 bases short, with 9 bases between.

The genes are TRBV19 and TRBJ2-5; TRBD2 is a possible D gene (5 bases). The CDR3 totals 17 residues. Germline values: CDR1 LNHDA, CDR2 SQIVND (reference sequence). The V end lost 3 bases, the J end lost 5 bases, and 22 bases lay between the germline ends. The CDR3 DNA sequence: TGTGCCAGTAGTATCAGGTCTGCGGCAACTAGTCGGGAGACCCAGTACTTC. Translated, it gives CASSIRSAATSRETQYF.

This clone turned up a few times. Relative to the germline gene, one junction end is altered; a read error may explain this. The same CDR3 also results from other DNA sequences found in this sample. The chain has TRBV2 and TRBJ2-7, with 11 positions matching TRBD1. CDR1 is SNHLY, CDR2 FYNNEI, per germline. This CDR3 comprises 14 residues. As DNA, the CDR3 is TGCGCCAGCAGATTGGACAGGGGGCTAGTCGAGCAGTACTTC. It translates to CASRLDRGLVEQYF.

CDR3: CASSVTGAGRETQYF. In nucleotides, the CDR3 is TGTGCCAGCAGCGTAACCGGGGCGGGGCGTGAGACCCAGTACTTC. The rearrangement uses TRBV9 and TRBJ2-5; D is perhaps TRBD2 (6 bases). The germline V and J ends were trimmed by 1 base and 5 bases, with 15 bases remaining between them. This CDR3 is 15 amino acids long. The germline V gene encodes CDR1 SGDLS and CDR2 YYNGEE.

This clone was seen a few times. The rearrangement links TRBV6-6 to TRBJ2-1; tentative D call: TRBD2 (6 bases). Germline assignment: CDR1 MNHNY and CDR2 SVGAGI (reference sequence). Trimming removed 0 bases at V and 7 bases at J, with 10 bases between. This CDR3 region has 14 residues. The chain's CDR3 is CASSYSLARNEQFF. The CDR3 bases are TGTGCCAGCAGTTACTCTCTAGCGAGGAATGAGCAGTTCTTC.

On this clone: One end of the junction varies from germline; a read error may be responsible. The chain couples TRBV6-1 to TRBJ1-1; 9 bases align to TRBD1. There are 14 residues in the CDR3. In germline, CDR1 is MNHNS, CDR2 SASEGT. The CDR3 loop is CASSERGTGIGGTF. CDR3 in DNA: TGTGCCAGCAGTGAAAGGGGGACAGGGATCGGAGGGACCTTT.